The 28 T cell receptor beta chains below come from one sample, sequenced in a study of cytomegalovirus exposure and HLA in healthy donors. The PCR was carried out with 60 Vbeta primers and 13 Jbeta primers. Sequencing was performed with immunoSEQ multiplex PCR; in TCRdb, only in-frame clones are kept and a portion is missing. The sample yields about 150,000 clones, less than 85% seen once. Sample: PBMCs. These receptors originate from a man aged 18-30 years in good health and CMV-seronegative.

CDR3 sequence reads: CAVNRGNYGYTF. CDR3 nucleotides: TGTGCCGTTAACAGGGGTAACTATGGCTACACCTTC. V and J are TRBV7-6 and TRBJ1-2, with 7 nucleotides matching TRBD1. CDR3 length: 12 amino acids. V was clipped by 11 bases and J by 1 base; unmatched bases: 4. The germline V gene encodes CDR1 SGHVS and CDR2 FNYEAQ.

This chain connects TRBV7-2 to TRBJ1-1, with a possible D match to TRBD1 (5 bases). The germline V and J ends were trimmed by 3 bases and 5 bases, with 13 bases remaining between them. This CDR3 contains 14 residues. Germline V gene sequence: CDR1 SGHTA, CDR2 FQGNSA. This CDR3 reads CASSFTGGTTEAFF. CDR3 DNA: TGTGCCAGCAGCTTTACCGGGGGGACGACTGAAGCTTTCTTT.

The chain links TRBV5-4 to TRBJ1-3, with TRBD1 identical over 7 bases. The V segment lost 0 bases and the J segment 4 bases; nucleotides outside the gene matches: 4. The length of the CDR3 is 15 residues. CDR1 SGHNT and CDR2 YYREEE come from the germline V gene (reference sequence). The CDR3 is CASSLDRGQGNTIYF. Here the CDR3 DNA reads TGTGCCAGCAGCTTGGACAGGGGCCAGGGAAACACCATATATTTT.

In DNA, the CDR3 is TGCGCCAGCAGCACCGGACAGGAATCTTACAATGAGCAGTTCTTC. Its protein is CASSTGQESYNEQFF. This chain uses TRBV5-1 with TRBJ2-1, with 7 bases that match TRBD1. The J segment lost 4 bases and the V segment lost 4 bases, leaving 8 bases of the junction unmatched. The CDR3 consists of 15 residues. Germline lookup yields CDR1 SGHRS and CDR2 YFSETQ.

J is TRBJ2-7 and V is TRBV29-1; 9 bases are a match to TRBD2. This CDR3 region has 12 residues. J gave up 3 bases and V 6 bases, and 3 bases lay outside the gene matches. The germline CDR1 and CDR2 sequences are SQVTM and ANQGSEA. The CDR3, as DNA: TGCAGCGTGCTAGCGGGGCTCTACGAGCAGTACTTC. It codes for CSVLAGLYEQYF.

The rearrangement joins TRBV15 to TRBJ1-1; no reliable D call. CDR3 length: 14 amino acids. Trimming took 0 bases from V and 5 from J, leaving 10 bases between them. Germline V gene sequence: CDR1 LNHNV, CDR2 YYDKDF (reference sequence). DNA for the CDR3: TGTGCCACCAGCAGAGACTTGACGGGAACTGAAGCTTTCTTT. As protein: CATSRDLTGTEAFF.

This clone occurred once. The rearrangement uses TRBV6-4 and TRBJ1-5; D perhaps matches TRBD1 (5 bases). V was clipped by 5 bases and J by 3 bases, with 11 bases between them. Germline V gene sequence: CDR1 MRHNA, CDR2 SNTAGT. CDR3 size: 14 residues. CDR3 protein: CASSHAGTNQPQHF. CDR3 DNA sequence: TGTGCCAGCAGTCATGCGGGGACCAATCAGCCCCAGCATTTT.

V gene TRBV7-9 combines with J gene TRBJ1-4, with 7 bases aligning to TRBD1. Germline trimming cut 3 bases from V and 3 bases from J; bases unmatched to any gene: 4. There are 15 residues in the CDR3. CDR1 and CDR2 from the germline V gene are SEHNR and FQNEAQ (reference sequence). CDR3 nucleotide sequence: TGTGCCAGCAGCTTGTTGACAGGGCCTAATGAAAAACTGTTTTTT. This translates into CASSLLTGPNEKLFF.

This clone came up once. The rearrangement links TRBV7-2 to TRBJ1-1; a possible D gene is TRBD1 (5 bases). This CDR3 spans 15 amino acids. Germline-derived CDR1 and CDR2 are SGHTA and FQGNSA. V shed 5 bases and J shed 5 bases, with 18 bases lying between them. CDR3 sequence (DNA): TGTGCCAGCAGCCGTGGTCGGGGGACGGGGACTGAAGCTTTCTTT. Translation: CASSRGRGTGTEAFF.

The chain links TRBV7-2 to TRBJ2-7; D remains ambiguous. The CDR3 extends over 13 amino acids. V was clipped by 3 bases and J by 2 bases, with 8 bases between them. Germline V lookup: CDR1 SGHTA, CDR2 FQGNSA. CDR3 sequence: CASSFFGAYEQYF. The CDR3 coding sequence is TGTGCCAGCAGCTTTTTCGGAGCCTACGAGCAGTACTTC.

The chain joins TRBV7-9 to TRBJ2-1; D might be TRBD1 (6 bases). The CDR3 contains 14 residues. Germline V CDR1 and CDR2: SEHNR, FQNEAQ (reference sequence). The V and J ends lost 8 bases and 12 bases respectively, with 23 bases between them. CDR3 in amino acids: CASGTGVGGAGQFF. CDR3 nucleotides: TGTGCCAGCGGCACAGGAGTTGGGGGCGCCGGGCAGTTCTTC.

This rearrangement joins TRBV5-1 to TRBJ2-2; 7 bases are a match to TRBD1. The CDR3 has 13 amino acids. Germline V gene lookup returns CDR1 SGHRS and CDR2 YFSETQ. J lost 7 bases, V lost 3 bases, and 3 bases had no gene match. The CDR3 nucleotides are TGCGCCAGCAGCTCTAGGGACAGCGGGGAGCTGTTTTTT. Translated: CASSSRDSGELFF. The variable domain in full, completed from reference TRBV5-1 and TRBJ2-2, reads KAGVTQTPRYLIKTRGQQVTLSCSPISGHRSVSWYQQTPGQGLQFLFEYFSETQRNKGNFPGRFSGRQFSNSRSEMNVSTLELGDSALYLCASSSRDSGELFFGEGSRLTVL.

V and J are TRBV2 and TRBJ1-1; 9 bases align to TRBD1. Looked up from germline, CDR1 is SNHLY and CDR2 is FYNNEI. This CDR3 is 17 amino acids long. V lost 5 bases and J lost 4; bases outside the gene matches: 14. The DNA of the CDR3 is TGTGCCAGCAGTCCATCACTTGGGACAGGGTGGGGCACTGAAGCTTTCTTT. Encoded protein: CASSPSLGTGWGTEAFF.

This chain connects TRBV7-3 to TRBJ2-5; maybe TRBD2 (5 bases). Germline CDR1 SGHTA, CDR2 FQGTGA. Deletions cut 0 bases from V and 3 bases from J, with 8 bases between. The CDR3 is 14 residues long. The chain's CDR3 is CASSLTAGEETQYF. CDR3 sequence (DNA): TGTGCCAGCAGCTTAACGGCCGGGGAAGAGACCCAGTACTTC.

V is TRBV4-1 and J is TRBJ2-7, with 7 bases identical to TRBD2. This CDR3 has 15 amino acids. V shed 2 bases and J 3 bases; nucleotides not matched to a gene: 7. Per germline, CDR1 MGHRA and CDR2 YSYEKL. This CDR3 is CASSQTGTKVYEQYF. DNA for the CDR3: TGCGCCAGCAGCCAAACCGGGACTAAAGTCTACGAGCAGTACTTC.

The table lists this clone with a count of one. This sequence joins TRBV2 and TRBJ2-7; TRBD1 matches at 12 bases. With 3 bases clipped from V and 5 bases from J, the junction kept 5 bases outside the gene matches. The CDR3 is 15 residues long. The germline CDR1 and CDR2 sequences are SNHLY and FYNNEI. Here the CDR3 reads CASSDSRDRGHEQYF. The CDR3 DNA is TGTGCCAGCAGTGATTCGAGGGACAGGGGGCACGAGCAGTACTTC.

This clone appeared a few times. The CDR3 is CAISELGGAGEAFF. CDR3 coding DNA: TGTGCCATCAGTGAGTTAGGGGGCGCTGGTGAAGCTTTCTTT. The chain is built from TRBV10-3 and TRBJ1-1; 7 bases agree with TRBD1. This CDR3 spans 14 amino acids. Germline V gene lookup returns CDR1 ENHRY and CDR2 SYGVKD. Germline trimming cut 1 base from V and 7 bases from J; bases unmatched to any gene: 6.

This chain's CDR3 is CASSKGKKIETEAFF. The CDR3 DNA is TGTGCCAGCAGCAAAGGCAAAAAGATAGAGACTGAAGCTTTCTTT. The V and J genes are TRBV21-1 and TRBJ1-1. TRBV21-1 is flagged as a pseudogene. CDR3 size: 15 residues.

This chain links TRBV6-5 with TRBJ1-2; no clear D gene. Looked up from germline, CDR1 is MNHEY and CDR2 is SVGAGI. V lost 6 bases and J 7 bases, leaving 15 bases between the germline ends. This CDR3 spans 13 amino acids. CDR3 in amino acids: CASRTTSAAGYTF. The CDR3 DNA follows: TGTGCCAGCAGAACAACGTCAGCGGCTGGCTACACCTTC.

The rearrangement links TRBV5-4 to TRBJ1-4; D remains unclear. This CDR3 is 16 amino acids long. V lost 4 bases and J 0 bases, leaving 13 bases between the germline ends. Per the germline V gene, CDR1 is SGHNT and CDR2 is YYREEE (reference sequence). CDR3 nucleotides: TGTGCCAGCAGCCTTGGAGGTATATCAACTAATGAAAAACTGTTTTTT. The encoded protein is CASSLGGISTNEKLFF.

The chain carries TRBV10-1 and TRBJ1-1; D uncertain. The V gene's germline CDR1 is WNHNN and CDR2 SYGVQD (reference sequence). Trimming took 3 bases from V and 5 from J, leaving 13 bases between them. The CDR3 has 14 amino acids. The CDR3 sequence: CASSDGMEETEAFF. The DNA for the CDR3 is TGCGCCAGCAGTGACGGGATGGAGGAGACTGAAGCTTTCTTT.

The table lists this clone with a few counts. The CDR3 DNA reads as TGTGCCAGCAGCCAAGATCCCAGGGAGGAAAGTCAGCCCCAGCATTTT. The encoded protein is CASSQDPREESQPQHF. This chain connects TRBV4-2 to TRBJ1-5, with D possibly TRBD1 on 5 matching bases. The CDR3 sequence is 16 residues long. CDR1 is LGHNA and CDR2 is YNFKEQ in the germline V gene. V gave up 0 bases and J gave up 6 bases, with 15 bases separating them.

The CDR3 here is CASSQGEGGETQYF. The CDR3 nucleotides read TGTGCCAGCAGCCAGGGTGAGGGAGGGGAGACCCAGTACTTC. The chain recombines TRBV5-4 with TRBJ2-5; 7 nucleotides match TRBD2. The CDR3 covers 14 residues. Germline CDR1 is SGHNT and CDR2 is YYREEE (reference sequence). Trimming cost V 4 bases and J 5 bases; bases outside gene matches: 8.

The chain is built from TRBV7-9 and TRBJ1-2; 11 nucleotides agree with TRBD1. Germline CDR1 is SEHNR and CDR2 is FQNEAQ (reference sequence). V lost 5 bases, J lost 7 bases, and 9 bases stayed unmatched. CDR3 size: 15 residues. CDR3 nucleotide sequence: TGTGCCAGCAGCCCGCGGACAGGGGGCACTAGTGGCTACACCTTC. It codes for CASSPRTGGTSGYTF.

In its sample, this clone was seen once. CDR3 sequence reads: CASSELVQTSYNEQFF. The CDR3, as DNA: TGTGCCAGCAGTGAACTCGTACAGACCTCCTACAATGAGCAGTTCTTC. The V call is TRBV6-1, the J call TRBJ2-1; D not certain. The CDR3 totals 16 residues. Trimming removed 2 bases from V and 0 bases from J, with 11 bases in between. CDR1 MNHNS and CDR2 SASEGT come from the germline V gene.

V and J are TRBV7-8 and TRBJ2-5; 9 bases fit TRBD2. With the DNA end fitting TRBJ2-7 better, the J assignment may be wrong. Germline CDR1 and CDR2: SGHVS and FQNEAQ. This CDR3 is 15 amino acids long. The chain's CDR3 is CASSLDGTSIYEQYF. CDR3 nucleotides: TGTGCCAGCAGCTTAGATGGGACTAGCATATACGAGCAGTACTTC.

This clone was detected only a few times. The chain has TRBV2 and TRBJ2-1; 7 positions match TRBD1. The CDR3 spans 14 residues. The V and J ends lost 4 bases and 5 bases, in that order; junction bases with no gene match: 5. The germline V gene has CDR1 SNHLY and CDR2 FYNNEI. CDR3 protein: CASSASGGDNEQFF. The CDR3 region has the DNA TGTGCCAGCAGTGCCTCAGGGGGAGACAATGAGCAGTTCTTC.

The chain is built from TRBV18 and TRBJ1-4; unclear D gene. This CDR3 contains 14 residues. Trimming pared 3 bases from V and 0 bases from J, leaving 5 bases between. In germline, CDR1 is KGHSH, CDR2 LQKENI. Here the CDR3 reads CASSPPATNEKLFF. CDR3 nucleotides: TGTGCCAGCTCACCCCCAGCAACTAATGAAAAACTGTTTTTT.